Here is one TCR beta chain with its context. As yet, its antigen is unknown. The CDR3 has 15 residues. The germline V gene encodes CDR1 KGHSH and CDR2 LQKENI. V was pared by 2 bases and J by 6 bases, with 3 bases of the junction left unmatched. The data stem from a study of identifying expanded T cells in peripheral blood. Collection occurred without any documented infections or immune events in donors. Points from the study as a whole: Differentially abundant clones: about 1.2 between replicates, approximately 15 at around 14 days, less than 20 at four.

TCRdb keeps only in-frame clones here, not all; method: immunoSEQ multiplex PCR. Among about 110,000 clones listed, around 90% were seen once. What was sequenced was blood. The TCR sequence derives from a person aged 18 to 75 in good health. The rearrangement joins TRBV18 to TRBJ2-2; 10 bases match TRBD1. The CDR3 sequence is CASSPEGQGAGELFF. For the CDR3, the DNA is TGTGCCAGCTCACCAGAAGGACAGGGGGCCGGGGAGCTGTTTTTT.